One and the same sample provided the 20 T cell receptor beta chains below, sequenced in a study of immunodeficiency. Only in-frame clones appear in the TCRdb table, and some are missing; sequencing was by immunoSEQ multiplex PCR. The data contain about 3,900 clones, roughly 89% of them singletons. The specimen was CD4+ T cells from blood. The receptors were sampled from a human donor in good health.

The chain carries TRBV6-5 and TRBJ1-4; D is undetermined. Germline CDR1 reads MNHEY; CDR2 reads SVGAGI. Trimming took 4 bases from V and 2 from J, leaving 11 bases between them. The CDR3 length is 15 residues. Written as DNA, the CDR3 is TGTGCCAGCAGTTTCACTACGGGGACTAATGAAAAACTGTTTTTT. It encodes CASSFTTGTNEKLFF.

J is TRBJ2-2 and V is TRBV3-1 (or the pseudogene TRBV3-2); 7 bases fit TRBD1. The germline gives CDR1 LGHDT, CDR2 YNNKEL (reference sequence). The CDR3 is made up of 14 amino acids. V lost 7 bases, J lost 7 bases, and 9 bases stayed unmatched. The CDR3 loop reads CASTRQGQNGELFF. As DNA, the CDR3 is TGTGCCAGCACCAGACAGGGACAAAACGGGGAGCTGTTTTTT.

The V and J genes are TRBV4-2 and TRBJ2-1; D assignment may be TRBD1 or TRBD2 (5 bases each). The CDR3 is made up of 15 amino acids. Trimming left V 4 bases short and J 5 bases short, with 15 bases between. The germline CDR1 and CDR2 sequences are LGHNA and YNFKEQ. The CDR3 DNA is TGTGCCAGCAGCCCCCGCCACGGGGCTAACAATGAGCAGTTCTTC. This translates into CASSPRHGANNEQFF.

The CDR3 DNA sequence: TGTGCCAGTAGTATTCAGGGTAAAGAAAGGGGCTACACCTTC. Translation gives CASSIQGKERGYTF. The chain is built from TRBV19 and TRBJ1-2; TRBD1 might be the D (5 bases). The CDR3 runs to 14 residues. In germline, CDR1 is LNHDA, CDR2 SQIVND (reference sequence). The V and J ends lost 3 bases and 8 bases respectively, with 16 bases between them.

DNA for the CDR3: TGTGCCAGCCGGACAGGGACCTACGAGCAGTACTTC. It is translated as CASRTGTYEQYF. This chain connects TRBV2 to TRBJ2-7, with 8 positions matching TRBD1. The CDR3 runs 12 residues. Germline loops: CDR1 SNHLY, CDR2 FYNNEI. V trimming: 8 bases; J trimming: 2 bases; junction bases outside the gene matches: 2.

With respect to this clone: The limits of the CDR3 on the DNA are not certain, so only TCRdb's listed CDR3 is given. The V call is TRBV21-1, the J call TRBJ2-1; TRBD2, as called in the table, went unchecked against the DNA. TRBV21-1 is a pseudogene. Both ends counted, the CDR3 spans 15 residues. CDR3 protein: CASREVAGGSNEQFF.

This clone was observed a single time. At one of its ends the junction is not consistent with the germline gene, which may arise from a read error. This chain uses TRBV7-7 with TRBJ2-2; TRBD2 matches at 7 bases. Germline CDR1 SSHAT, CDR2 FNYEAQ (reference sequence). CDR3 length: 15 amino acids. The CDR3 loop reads CASSSLAGNTGELFF. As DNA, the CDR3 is TGTGCTAGCAGCAGCTTAGCGGGGAACACCGGGGAGCTGTTTTTT.

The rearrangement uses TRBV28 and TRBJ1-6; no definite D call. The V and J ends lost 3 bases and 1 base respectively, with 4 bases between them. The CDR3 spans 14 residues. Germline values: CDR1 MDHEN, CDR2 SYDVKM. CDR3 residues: CASSFQSYNSPLHF. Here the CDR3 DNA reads TGTGCCAGCAGTTTCCAGTCCTATAATTCACCCCTCCACTTT.

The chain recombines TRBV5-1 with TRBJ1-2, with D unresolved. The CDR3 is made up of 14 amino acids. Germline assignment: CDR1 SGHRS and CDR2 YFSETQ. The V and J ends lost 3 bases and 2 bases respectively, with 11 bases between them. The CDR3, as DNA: TGCGCCAGCAGCTCCGATGGAGGAAACTATGGCTACACCTTC. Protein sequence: CASSSDGGNYGYTF.

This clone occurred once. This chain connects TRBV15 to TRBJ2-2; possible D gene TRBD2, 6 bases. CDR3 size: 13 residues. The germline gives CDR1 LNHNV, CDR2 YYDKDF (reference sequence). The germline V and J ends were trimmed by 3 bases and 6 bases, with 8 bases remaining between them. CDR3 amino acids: CATSRAGSGELFF. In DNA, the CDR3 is TGTGCCACCAGCAGGGCGGGGTCCGGGGAGCTGTTTTTT.

The CDR3 sequence: CASMTMAGSYEQYF. CDR3 coding DNA: TGTGCCAGCATGACTATGGCGGGGTCCTACGAGCAGTACTTC. This chain connects TRBV2 to TRBJ2-7; D is possibly TRBD2 (6 bases). V was pared by 7 bases and J by 1 base, with 14 bases between. This CDR3 contains 14 residues. Per the germline V gene, CDR1 is SNHLY and CDR2 is FYNNEI.

This CDR3 reads CASSEARTGYEYSPLHF. Written as DNA, the CDR3 is TGTGCCAGCAGTGAAGCCCGGACAGGGTACGAATATTCACCCCTCCACTTT. The genes are TRBV6-1 and TRBJ1-6; 8 positions agree with TRBD1. The CDR3 runs 17 residues. From germline, CDR1 is MNHNS and CDR2 SASEGT. Trimming at V came to 0 bases and at J to 8 bases, leaving 9 bases not matched to a gene.

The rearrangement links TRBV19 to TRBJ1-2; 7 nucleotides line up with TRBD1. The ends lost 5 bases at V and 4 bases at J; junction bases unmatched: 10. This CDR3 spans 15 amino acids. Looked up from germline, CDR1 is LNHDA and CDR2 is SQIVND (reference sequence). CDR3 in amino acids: CASSSERQGSYGYTF. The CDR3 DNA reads TGTGCCAGTAGTTCGGAGAGACAGGGAAGCTATGGCTACACCTTC.

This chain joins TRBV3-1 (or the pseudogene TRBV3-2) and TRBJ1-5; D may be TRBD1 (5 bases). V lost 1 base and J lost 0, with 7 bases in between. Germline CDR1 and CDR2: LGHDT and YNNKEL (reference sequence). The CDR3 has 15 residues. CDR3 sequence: CASSQGDYSNQPQHF. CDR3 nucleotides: TGTGCCAGCAGCCAAGGGGACTATAGCAATCAGCCCCAGCATTTT.

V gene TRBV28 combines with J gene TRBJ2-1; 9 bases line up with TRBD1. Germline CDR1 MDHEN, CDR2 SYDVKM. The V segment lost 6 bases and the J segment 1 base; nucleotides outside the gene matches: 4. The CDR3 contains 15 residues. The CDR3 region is CASRPGTGSYNEQFF. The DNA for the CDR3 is TGTGCCAGCAGGCCCGGGACAGGGTCCTACAATGAGCAGTTCTTC.

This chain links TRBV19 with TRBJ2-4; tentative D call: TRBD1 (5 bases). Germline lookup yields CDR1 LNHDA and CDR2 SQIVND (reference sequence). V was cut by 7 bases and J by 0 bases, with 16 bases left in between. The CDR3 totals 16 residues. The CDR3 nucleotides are TGTGCCAGTACCCTAACAGGTACCTTAGCCAAAAACATTCAGTACTTC. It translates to CASTLTGTLAKNIQYF. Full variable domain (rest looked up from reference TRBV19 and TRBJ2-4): DGGITQSPKYLFRKEGQNVTLSCEQNLNHDAMYWYRQDPGQGLRLIYYSQIVNDFQKGDIAEGYSVSREKKESFPLTVTSAQKNPTAFYLCASTLTGTLAKNIQYFGAGTRLSVL.

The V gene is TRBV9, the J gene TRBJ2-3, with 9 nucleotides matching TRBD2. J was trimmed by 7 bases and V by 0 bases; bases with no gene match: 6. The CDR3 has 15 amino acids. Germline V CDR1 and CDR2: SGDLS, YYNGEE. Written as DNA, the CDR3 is TGTGCCAGCAGCGTAGGGTTAGCGGGGGTAAATACGCAGTATTTT. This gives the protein CASSVGLAGVNTQYF.

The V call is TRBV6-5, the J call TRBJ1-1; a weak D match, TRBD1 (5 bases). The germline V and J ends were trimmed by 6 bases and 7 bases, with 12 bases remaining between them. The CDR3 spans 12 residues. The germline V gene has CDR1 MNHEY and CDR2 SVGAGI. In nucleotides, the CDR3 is TGTGCCAGCAGACCTACGAGGGGTGAAGCTTTCTTT. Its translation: CASRPTRGEAFF.

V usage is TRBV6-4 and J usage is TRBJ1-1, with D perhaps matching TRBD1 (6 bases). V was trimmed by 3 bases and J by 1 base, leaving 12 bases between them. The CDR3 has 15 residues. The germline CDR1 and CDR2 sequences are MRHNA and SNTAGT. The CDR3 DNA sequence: TGTGCCAGCAGTGATATCCAGGGGAGGAACACTGAAGCTTTCTTT. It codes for CASSDIQGRNTEAFF.

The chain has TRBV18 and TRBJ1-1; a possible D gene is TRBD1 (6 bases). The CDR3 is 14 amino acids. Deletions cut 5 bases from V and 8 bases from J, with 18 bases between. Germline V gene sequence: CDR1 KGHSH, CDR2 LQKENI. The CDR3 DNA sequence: TGTGCCAGCTCATTAGGACGGACAGAGGGGGAAGCTTTCTTT. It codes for CASSLGRTEGEAFF. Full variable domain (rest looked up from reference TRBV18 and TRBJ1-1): NAGVMQNPRHLVRRRGQEARLRCSPMKGHSHVYWYRQLPEEGLKFMVYLQKENIIDESGMPKERFSAEFPKEGPSILRIQQVVRGDSAAYFCASSLGRTEGEAFFGQGTRLTVV.